A selection of T cell receptor beta chains follows, all from one sample in a study of graft-versus-host responses after intestinal transplantation. These receptors' targets are unknown. The data were produced by immunoSEQ multiplex PCR, yet TCRdb's version contains in-frame clones alone and is incomplete. The repertoire holds 90,000 to 130,000 clones, around 93% seen once, with approximately 0.49% in the top ten. The starting material was unstimulated CD8+ T cells sorted from spleen or lymph node cells, obtained before intestinal transplant. These receptors originate from a human donor who received an intestinal transplant. Both conserved end residues are part of each CDR3. A D gene is named only where the DNA matches it firmly. Clone size appears in some rows only: once, few, many, or a class for an expanded clone.

V gene	clone size	D gene	CDR3 length	J gene	CDR3 DNA	CDR3 protein
TRBV7-6	.	.	13	TRBJ2-1	TGTGCCAGCAGCTCGGACCGTTGGGAAGAGCAGTTCTTC	CASSSDRWEEQFF
TRBV27	.	.	15	TRBJ2-7	TGTGCCAGCAGTTTATCGGTCCGTGAGGCCTACGAGCAGTACTTC	CASSLSVREAYEQYF
TRBV5-1	.	.	13	TRBJ1-1	TGCGCCAGCAGCTTGGGTCCGAACACTGAAGCTTTCTTT	CASSLGPNTEAFF
TRBV5-1	once	.	12	TRBJ2-1	TGCGCCAGCAGCTTCCAGCCCAATGAGCAGTTCTTC	CASSFQPNEQFF
TRBV7-6	.	TRBD2	16	TRBJ2-7	TGTGCCAGCAGCTTAGCGCCAGCGGGAGGTACCTACGAGCAGTACTTC	CASSLAPAGGTYEQYF
TRBV7-9	once	.	15	TRBJ2-7	TGTGCCAGCAGCCACCAGCACCAAGGGTCCTACGAGCAGTACTTC	CASSHQHQGSYEQYF
TRBV19	.	.	14	TRBJ1-4	TGTGCCAGTAGTAGCAGGGGCGCTTATGAAAAACTGTTTTTT	CASSSRGAYEKLFF
TRBV29-1	.	.	9	TRBJ1-1	TGCAGCGGGGGCACTGAAGCTTTCTTT	CSGGTEAFF
TRBV4-1	.	.	13	TRBJ2-1	TGCGCCAGCAGCCCTGGTTCTTCGGGGGTGCGGTTCTTC	CASSPGSSGVRFF
TRBV28	.	.	13	TRBJ2-2	TGTGCCACCGCCGGGACCCCACGCGGGGAGCTGTTTTTT	CATAGTPRGELFF
TRBV28	.	TRBD2	14	TRBJ2-7	TGTGCCAGCAGCTCGATAAGTGGGGGGGACGAGCAGTACTTC	CASSSISGGDEQYF
TRBV30	.	.	14	TRBJ1-4	TGTGCCTGGAGTGTACCTGATGGTCTCGAAAAACTGTTTTTT	CAWSVPDGLEKLFF
TRBV19	.	.	15	TRBJ2-1	TGTGCCAGTAGTATCCCGGAGTCTTGGGGCGATGAGCAGTTCTTC	CASSIPESWGDEQFF
TRBV5-6	.	.	13	TRBJ2-1	TGTGCCAGCAGCTCTGGTTGGGGGAATGAGCAGTTCTTC	CASSSGWGNEQFF
TRBV11-2	.	.	17	TRBJ1-3	TGTGCCAGCAGCCGCGACACGAGAAGAAGCTCTGGAAACACCATATATTTT	CASSRDTRRSSGNTIYF
TRBV19	once	.	12	TRBJ1-1	TGTGCCAGTAGTACTGGGAACACTGAAGCTTTCTTT	CASSTGNTEAFF
TRBV5-1	once	TRBD2	15	TRBJ2-1	TGCGCCAGCGATGTAGGGACGGGAGGGTTTAATGAGCAGTTCTTC	CASDVGTGGFNEQFF
TRBV5-1	.	TRBD1	15	TRBJ2-7	TGCGCCAGCAGCCCGGAACAGGGGGCGATATACGAGCAGTACTTC	CASSPEQGAIYEQYF
TRBV2	.	TRBD2	15	TRBJ2-5	TGTGCCAGCAGTGCTAGCGGGACCGCCTTGGGGACCCAGTACTTC	CASSASGTALGTQYF
TRBV2	.	.	13	TRBJ1-2	TGTGCCACCCCGGGGGACTTAGCCTATGGCTACACCTTC	CATPGDLAYGYTF
TRBV4-1	.	.	18	TRBJ1-5	TGCGCCAGCAGCCAAGATCCGGCAGGGACCTTTAGCAATCAGCCCCAGCATTTT	CASSQDPAGTFSNQPQHF
TRBV13	once	.	15	TRBJ2-5	TGTGCCAGCAGCTTAGGCCCTGGGCTAACAAAGACCCAGTACTTC	CASSLGPGLTKTQYF
TRBV9	.	.	14	TRBJ2-7	TGTGCCAGCAGCGTAGCCCCCGGCACATACGAGCAGTACTTC	CASSVAPGTYEQYF
TRBV7-6	.	TRBD1	17	TRBJ1-2	TGTGCCAGCAGCACCTACTCTCTCGGGACAGGGCCCTATGGCTACACCTTC	CASSTYSLGTGPYGYTF
TRBV5-6	.	.	16	TRBJ2-6	TGTGCCAGCATCCCAGGAGTTTCCTCTGGGGCCAACGTCCTGACTTTC	CASIPGVSSGANVLTF
TRBV2	once	.	13	TRBJ2-1	TGTGCCAGCAGTGACCGCGGTTACAATGAGCAGTTCTTC	CASSDRGYNEQFF
TRBV11-3	.	TRBD1	15	TRBJ2-1	TGTGCCAGCAGCCCCTGGACAGGGGGTATCAATGAGCAGTTCTTC	CASSPWTGGINEQFF
TRBV5-4	.	TRBD2	17	TRBJ2-3	TGTGCCAGCAGCAAGACTAGCGGGAGGGCCGGTGCAGATACGCAGTATTTT	CASSKTSGRAGADTQYF
TRBV9	.	.	12	TRBJ2-2	TGTGCCAGCAGCGTAGGAAACGGGGAGCTGTTTTTT	CASSVGNGELFF
TRBV6-5	.	.	14	TRBJ2-7	TGTGCCAGCAGCCCCACGGGGGCTACCTACGAGCAGTACTTC	CASSPTGATYEQYF
TRBV9	once	TRBD1	14	TRBJ2-7	TGTGCCAGCAGCTCCCGGGACAGGGGATACGAGCAGTACTTC	CASSSRDRGYEQYF
TRBV19	.	TRBD2	16	TRBJ2-1	TGTGCCTTGACTAGCGGGAGGGCGAGCTCCTACAATGAGCAGTTCTTC	CALTSGRASSYNEQFF
TRBV15	.	.	15	TRBJ2-7	TGTGCCACCAGCAGAGATGTTGGTGCAAACTACGAGCAGTACTTC	CATSRDVGANYEQYF
TRBV13	.	.	13	TRBJ1-1	TGTGCCAGCAGCGCCGGGGGGGGCACTGAAGCTTTCTTT	CASSAGGGTEAFF
TRBV27	.	.	15	TRBJ2-7	TGTGCCAGCAGACTAGGAGGGAGACCTACATACGAGCAGTACTTC	CASRLGGRPTYEQYF
TRBV14	.	.	13	TRBJ2-7	TGTGCCAGCAGCCTAGGTCACAGGGCCGAGCAGTACTTC	CASSLGHRAEQYF
TRBV4-1	.	TRBD1	15	TRBJ1-5	TGCGCCAGCAGCCAGGCGGACAGGGGAAATCAGCCCCAGCATTTT	CASSQADRGNQPQHF
TRBV28	.	TRBD1	16	TRBJ2-7	TGTGCCAGCAGCCTTAGAACAGGGGCCGGCGACTACGAGCAGTACTTC	CASSLRTGAGDYEQYF
TRBV1	.	.	15	TRBJ1-2	TGCACCAGCAGCCAAGATCCGGGCAGGGACCTATACGGGACCTTC	CTSSQDPGRDLYGTF
TRBV29-1	.	.	15	TRBJ2-2	TGCAGCGTTCTAGCGCGATACTACAGGATCGGGGAGCTGTTTTTT	CSVLARYYRIGELFF
TRBV7-8	.	TRBD1	15	TRBJ1-2	TGTGCCAGCAGCGAGACAGGGACCCGCCCTATGGGCTACACCTTC	CASSETGTRPMGYTF
TRBV11-2	.	TRBD1	17	TRBJ1-2	TGTGCCAGCAGCCCTCTGACAGGGGGCGGTTGGGACTATGGCTACACCTTC	CASSPLTGGGWDYGYTF
TRBV5-1	.	TRBD1	15	TRBJ1-3	TGCGCCAGCAGCAACCAGGGGGCTGCTGGAAACACCATATATTTT	CASSNQGAAGNTIYF
TRBV6-1	.	.	15	TRBJ2-1	TGTGCCAGCACCTCCCTTTGGGAGGGGGGGGATGAGCAGTTCTTC	CASTSLWEGGDEQFF
TRBV13	.	.	13	TRBJ1-5	TGTGCCAGCAGCTTCAGACGGGAACAGCCCCAGCATTTT	CASSFRREQPQHF
TRBV9	.	TRBD2	18	TRBJ2-1	TGTGCCAGCAGCCACAACGGACTAGCGGCCGACTCCTACAATGAGCAGTTCTTC	CASSHNGLAADSYNEQFF
TRBV15	.	TRBD2	16	TRBJ2-5	TGTGCCACCAGCGTGAAGACTAGCGGTTGGCAAGAGACCCAGTACTTC	CATSVKTSGWQETQYF
TRBV9	.	.	13	TRBJ2-1	TGTGCCAGCAGCCCCGGGCCTGACAATGAGCAGTTCTTC	CASSPGPDNEQFF
TRBV27	.	.	15	TRBJ2-6	TGTGCCAGCAGTTCCACAGACTCTGGGGCCAACGTCCTGACTTTC	CASSSTDSGANVLTF
TRBV6-5	.	.	14	TRBJ2-2	TGTGCCAGCAGTTACTCGACGGTTCCCGGGGAGCTGTTTTTT	CASSYSTVPGELFF
TRBV4-1	.	.	14	TRBJ1-3	TGCGCCAGCAGCCAAGAGCGTTTCGGAAACACCATATATTTT	CASSQERFGNTIYF
TRBV4-2	.	.	15	TRBJ1-1	TGTGCCAGCAGCATCGCGTGGGAGACGAACACTGAAGCTTTCTTT	CASSIAWETNTEAFF
TRBV27	once	TRBD2	14	TRBJ2-7	TGTGCCAGCGGATCCGGGACTAGCGGATACGAGCAGTACTTC	CASGSGTSGYEQYF
TRBV7-2	.	TRBD2	16	TRBJ2-7	TGTGCCAGCAGCCCGAAACTAGCGGGATCCTCCTACGAGCAGTACTTC	CASSPKLAGSSYEQYF